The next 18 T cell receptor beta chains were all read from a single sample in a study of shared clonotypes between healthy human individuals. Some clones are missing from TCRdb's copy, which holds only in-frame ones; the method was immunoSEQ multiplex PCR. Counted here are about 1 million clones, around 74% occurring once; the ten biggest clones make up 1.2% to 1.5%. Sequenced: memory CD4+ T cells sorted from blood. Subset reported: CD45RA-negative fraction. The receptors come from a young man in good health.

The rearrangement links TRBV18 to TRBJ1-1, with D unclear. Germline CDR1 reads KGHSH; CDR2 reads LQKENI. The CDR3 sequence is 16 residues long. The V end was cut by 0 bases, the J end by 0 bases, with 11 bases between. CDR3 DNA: TGTGCCAGCTCACCACCAAGTACCAGGTTGAACACTGAAGCTTTCTTT. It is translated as CASSPPSTRLNTEAFF.

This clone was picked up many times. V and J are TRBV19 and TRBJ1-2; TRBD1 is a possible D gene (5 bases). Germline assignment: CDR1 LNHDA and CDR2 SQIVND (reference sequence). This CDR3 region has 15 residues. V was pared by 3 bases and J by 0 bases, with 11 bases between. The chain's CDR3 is CASSMWDGANYGYTF. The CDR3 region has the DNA TGTGCCAGTAGTATGTGGGACGGCGCTAACTATGGCTACACCTTC.

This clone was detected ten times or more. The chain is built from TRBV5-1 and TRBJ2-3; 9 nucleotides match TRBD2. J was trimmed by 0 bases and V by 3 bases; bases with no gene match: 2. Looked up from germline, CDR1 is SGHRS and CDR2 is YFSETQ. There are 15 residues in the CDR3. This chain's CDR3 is CASSSSGTSTDTQYF. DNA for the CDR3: TGCGCCAGCAGCTCTAGCGGGACTAGCACAGATACGCAGTATTTT. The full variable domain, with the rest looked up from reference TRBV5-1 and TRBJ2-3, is KAGVTQTPRYLIKTRGQQVTLSCSPISGHRSVSWYQQTPGQGLQFLFEYFSETQRNKGNFPGRFSGRQFSNSRSEMNVSTLELGDSALYLCASSSSGTSTDTQYFGPGTRLTVL.

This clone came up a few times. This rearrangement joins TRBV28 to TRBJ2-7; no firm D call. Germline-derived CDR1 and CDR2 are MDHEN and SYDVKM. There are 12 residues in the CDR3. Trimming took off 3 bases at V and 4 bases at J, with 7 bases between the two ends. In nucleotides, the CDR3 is TGTGCCAGCAGTTTTCGGAAGTACGAGCAGTACTTC. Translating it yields CASSFRKYEQYF.

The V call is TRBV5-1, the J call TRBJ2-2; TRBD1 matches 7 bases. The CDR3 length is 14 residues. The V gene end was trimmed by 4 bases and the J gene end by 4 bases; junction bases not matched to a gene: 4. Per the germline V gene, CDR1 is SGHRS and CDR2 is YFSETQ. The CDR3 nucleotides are TGCGCCAGCAGCACCTCAGGGGGCACCGGGGAGCTGTTTTTT. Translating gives CASSTSGGTGELFF.

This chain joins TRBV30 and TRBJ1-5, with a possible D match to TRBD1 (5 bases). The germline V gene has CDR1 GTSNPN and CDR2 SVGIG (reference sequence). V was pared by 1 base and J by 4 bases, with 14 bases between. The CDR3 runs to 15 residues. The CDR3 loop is CAWSGNGGGNQPQHF. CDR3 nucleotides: TGTGCCTGGAGTGGGAACGGCGGGGGAAATCAGCCCCAGCATTTT.

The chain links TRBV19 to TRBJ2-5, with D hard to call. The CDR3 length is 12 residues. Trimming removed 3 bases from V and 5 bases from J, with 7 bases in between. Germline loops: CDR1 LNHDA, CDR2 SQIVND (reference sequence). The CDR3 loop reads CASSMDRETQYF. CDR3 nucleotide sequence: TGTGCCAGTAGTATGGATAGGGAGACCCAGTACTTC.

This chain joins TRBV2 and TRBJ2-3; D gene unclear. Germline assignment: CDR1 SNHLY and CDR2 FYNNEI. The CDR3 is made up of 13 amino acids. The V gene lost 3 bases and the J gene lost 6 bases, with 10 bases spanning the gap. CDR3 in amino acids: CASSEGLVDTQYF. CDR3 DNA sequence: TGTGCCAGCAGTGAGGGCCTAGTGGATACGCAGTATTTT.

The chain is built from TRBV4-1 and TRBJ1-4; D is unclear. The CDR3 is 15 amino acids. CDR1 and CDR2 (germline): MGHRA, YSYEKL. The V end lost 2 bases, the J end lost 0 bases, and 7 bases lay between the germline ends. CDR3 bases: TGCGCCAGCAGCCAACAATTTGCAACTAATGAAAAACTGTTTTTT. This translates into CASSQQFATNEKLFF.

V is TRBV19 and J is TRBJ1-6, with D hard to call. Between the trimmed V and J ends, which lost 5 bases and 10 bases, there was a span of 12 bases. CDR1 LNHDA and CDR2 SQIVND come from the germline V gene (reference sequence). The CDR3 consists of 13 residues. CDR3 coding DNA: TGTGCCAGTAGTTCCCTACCAGGATCACCCCTCCACTTT. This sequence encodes CASSSLPGSPLHF.

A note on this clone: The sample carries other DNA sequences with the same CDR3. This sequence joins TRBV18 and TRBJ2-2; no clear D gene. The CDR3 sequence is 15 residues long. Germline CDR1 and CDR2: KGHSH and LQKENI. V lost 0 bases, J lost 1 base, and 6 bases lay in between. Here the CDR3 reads CASSPPYQNTGELFF. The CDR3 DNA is TGTGCCAGCTCACCACCGTACCAGAACACCGGGGAGCTGTTTTTT.

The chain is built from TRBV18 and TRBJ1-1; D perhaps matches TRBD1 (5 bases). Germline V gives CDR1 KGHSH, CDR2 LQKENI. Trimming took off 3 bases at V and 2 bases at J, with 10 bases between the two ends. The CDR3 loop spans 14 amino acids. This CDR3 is CASSPLGVNTEAFF. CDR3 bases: TGTGCCAGCTCACCGCTAGGGGTTAACACTGAAGCTTTCTTT.

The CDR3 loop is CASSQQGARAEAFF. Here the CDR3 DNA reads TGTGCCAGCAGCCAACAGGGGGCGAGGGCTGAAGCTTTCTTT. The chain has TRBV2 and TRBJ1-1; 9 nucleotides match TRBD1. CDR1 is SNHLY, CDR2 FYNNEI, per germline. V shed 6 bases and J 6 bases; nucleotides not matched to a gene: 8. CDR3 length: 14 residues. Looking up the rest from reference TRBV2 and TRBJ1-1 gives the full variable domain: EPEVTQTPSHQVTQMGQEVILRCVPISNHLYFYWYRQILGQKVEFLVSFYNNEISEKSEIFDDQFSVERPDGSNFTLKIRSTKLEDSAMYFCASSQQGARAEAFFGQGTRLTVV.

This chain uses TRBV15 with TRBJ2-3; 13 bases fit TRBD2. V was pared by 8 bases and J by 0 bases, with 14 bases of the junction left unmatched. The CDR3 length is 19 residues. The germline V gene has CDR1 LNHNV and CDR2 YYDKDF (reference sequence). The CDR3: CATSGLAGDNARSTDTQYF. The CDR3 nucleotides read TGTGCCACCTCTGGACTAGCGGGAGACAACGCCAGGAGCACAGATACGCAGTATTTT.

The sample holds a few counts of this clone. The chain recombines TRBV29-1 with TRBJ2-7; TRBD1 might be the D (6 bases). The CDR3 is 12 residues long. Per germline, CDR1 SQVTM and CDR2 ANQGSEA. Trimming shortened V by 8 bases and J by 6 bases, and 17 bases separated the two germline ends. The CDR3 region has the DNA TGCAGCATTAGAGGACAGCTACGCGAGCAGTACTTC. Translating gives CSIRGQLREQYF.

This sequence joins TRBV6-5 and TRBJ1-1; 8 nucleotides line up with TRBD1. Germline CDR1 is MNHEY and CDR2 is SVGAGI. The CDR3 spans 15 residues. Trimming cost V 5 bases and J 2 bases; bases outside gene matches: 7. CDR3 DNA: TGTGCCAGCAGTCGTATACAGGGGGGAAACACTGAAGCTTTCTTT. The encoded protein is CASSRIQGGNTEAFF.

The CDR3 loop is CASAGKYGYTF. DNA for the CDR3: TGTGCCAGCGCGGGGAAATATGGCTACACCTTC. The chain couples TRBV6-1 to TRBJ1-2; D is unclear. Germline V gene data show CDR1 as MNHNS and CDR2 as SASEGT. This CDR3 is 11 amino acids long. V was pared by 8 bases and J by 5 bases, with 9 bases between.

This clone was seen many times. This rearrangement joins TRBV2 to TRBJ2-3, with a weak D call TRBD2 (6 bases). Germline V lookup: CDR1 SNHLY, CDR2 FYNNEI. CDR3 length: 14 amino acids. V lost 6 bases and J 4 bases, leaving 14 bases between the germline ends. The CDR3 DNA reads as TGTGCCAGCAGGCGGGGCCTGAGCGCAGATACGCAGTATTTT. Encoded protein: CASRRGLSADTQYF.